These T cell receptor beta chains were read from a single sample in a study of tumor-infiltrating lymphocytes in localized non-small cell lung cancer. Only in-frame clones appear in the TCRdb table, and some are missing; sequencing was by immunoSEQ multiplex PCR. This sample has fewer than 15,000 clones; approximately 81% occur once, and the top ten carry 14%. The sequencing sample was made of uninvolved lung tissue not adjacent to the tumor. The receptors originated from a human donor with non-small cell lung cancer. Each CDR3 is given with its conserved first and last residue. The order of the fields is V gene, D gene, clone size, J gene, CDR3 protein, CDR3 DNA. D genes are given only for firm matches. The listing skips clone size in some rows; elsewhere it reads once, few, many or a size class.

v_gene: TRBV7-8; d_gene: NA; abundance: NA; j_gene: TRBJ2-2; CDR3aa: CASSAVGLNTGELFF; CDR3nt: TGTGCCAGCAGCGCCGTGGGATTGAACACCGGGGAGCTGTTTTTT
v_gene: TRBV14; d_gene: NA; abundance: once; j_gene: TRBJ1-6; CDR3aa: CASSPWGGDNSPLHF; CDR3nt: TGTGCCAGCAGCCCCTGGGGAGGAGATAATTCACCCCTCCACTTT
v_gene: TRBV6-5; d_gene: NA; abundance: NA; j_gene: TRBJ1-6; CDR3aa: CASSYVDNSPLHF; CDR3nt: TGTGCCAGCAGTTACGTTGATAACTCACCCCTCCACTTT
v_gene: TRBV28; d_gene: NA; abundance: NA; j_gene: TRBJ1-2; CDR3aa: CASSATQGGFYGYTF; CDR3nt: TGTGCCAGCAGTGCGACACAGGGAGGATTCTATGGCTACACCTTC
v_gene: TRBV30; d_gene: NA; abundance: NA; j_gene: TRBJ1-5; CDR3aa: CAWSYQGQPQHF; CDR3nt: TGTGCCTGGAGTTATCAGGGGCAGCCCCAGCATTTT
v_gene: TRBV25-1; d_gene: TRBD1; abundance: NA; j_gene: TRBJ1-2; CDR3aa: CASSVRQGSDYGYTF; CDR3nt: TGTGCCAGCAGTGTAAGACAGGGGAGTGACTATGGCTACACCTTC
v_gene: TRBV19; d_gene: NA; abundance: NA; j_gene: TRBJ2-7; CDR3aa: CASSNRAGYEQYF; CDR3nt: TGTGCCAGTAGTAATCGGGCTGGCTACGAGCAGTACTTC
v_gene: TRBV29-1; d_gene: NA; abundance: NA; j_gene: TRBJ2-7; CDR3aa: CSVTQGVSEQYF; CDR3nt: TGCAGCGTTACACAGGGAGTTAGTGAGCAGTACTTC
v_gene: TRBV7-6; d_gene: TRBD1; abundance: few; j_gene: TRBJ2-1; CDR3aa: CASSPDRGREQFF; CDR3nt: TGTGCCAGCAGCCCGGACAGGGGTCGCGAGCAGTTCTTC
v_gene: TRBV5-1; d_gene: NA; abundance: NA; j_gene: TRBJ1-2; CDR3aa: CASSDSGLRGNYGYTF; CDR3nt: TGCGCCAGCAGCGATTCAGGGTTACGCGGGAACTATGGCTACACCTTC
v_gene: TRBV5-1; d_gene: NA; abundance: NA; j_gene: TRBJ2-1; CDR3aa: CASSLGGIGYNEQFF; CDR3nt: TGCGCCAGCAGCTTGGGTGGAATCGGGTACAATGAGCAGTTCTTC
v_gene: TRBV19; d_gene: TRBD1; abundance: NA; j_gene: TRBJ1-2; CDR3aa: CASKGQGVWGYTF; CDR3nt: TGTGCCAGTAAGGGACAGGGCGTGTGGGGCTACACCTTC
v_gene: TRBV28; d_gene: TRBD1; abundance: few; j_gene: TRBJ1-1; CDR3aa: CASSSRRDRAKENTEAFF; CDR3nt: TGTGCCAGCAGTTCTCGTCGGGACAGGGCGAAAGAGAACACTGAAGCTTTCTTT
v_gene: TRBV4-2; d_gene: NA; abundance: few; j_gene: TRBJ2-7; CDR3aa: CASSRSGTVEPYEQYF; CDR3nt: TGTGCCAGCAGCCGGAGCGGGACAGTAGAACCATACGAGCAGTACTTC
v_gene: TRBV6-5; d_gene: NA; abundance: NA; j_gene: TRBJ2-1; CDR3aa: CASRTESALQQFF; CDR3nt: TGTGCCAGCCGAACTGAGAGCGCCCTTCAGCAGTTCTTC
v_gene: TRBV5-6; d_gene: NA; abundance: NA; j_gene: TRBJ2-5; CDR3aa: CASSPRGYQETQYF; CDR3nt: TGTGCCAGCAGTCCAAGGGGGTACCAAGAGACCCAGTACTTC
v_gene: TRBV7-2; d_gene: NA; abundance: NA; j_gene: TRBJ1-2; CDR3aa: CASSLDNHYGYTF; CDR3nt: TGTGCCAGCAGCTTAGATAACCACTATGGCTACACCTTC
v_gene: TRBV10-3; d_gene: NA; abundance: NA; j_gene: TRBJ2-7; CDR3aa: CATPLFLGPTYEQYF; CDR3nt: TGTGCCACCCCCCTGTTTCTGGGGCCAACCTACGAGCAGTACTTC
v_gene: TRBV4-1; d_gene: NA; abundance: NA; j_gene: TRBJ1-2; CDR3aa: CASSQDGQGSSGYTF; CDR3nt: TGCGCCAGCAGCCAAGATGGGCAGGGTTCGAGTGGCTACACCTTC
v_gene: TRBV27; d_gene: NA; abundance: NA; j_gene: TRBJ2-7; CDR3aa: CASSPGAEFYEQYF; CDR3nt: TGTGCCAGCAGTCCAGGGGCCGAATTCTACGAGCAGTACTTC
v_gene: TRBV5-1; d_gene: TRBD2; abundance: NA; j_gene: TRBJ2-3; CDR3aa: CASSWGDYTDTQYF; CDR3nt: TGCGCCAGCAGCTGGGGGGACTACACAGATACGCAGTATTTT
v_gene: TRBV4-1; d_gene: NA; abundance: NA; j_gene: TRBJ1-5; CDR3aa: CASSQTMGAANQPQHF; CDR3nt: TGCGCCAGCAGCCAAACCATGGGCGCAGCAAATCAGCCCCAGCATTTT
v_gene: TRBV19; d_gene: NA; abundance: few; j_gene: TRBJ2-7; CDR3aa: CASSSSDWGEQYF; CDR3nt: TGTGCCAGTAGTTCCTCGGACTGGGGCGAGCAGTACTTC
v_gene: TRBV27; d_gene: NA; abundance: NA; j_gene: TRBJ1-2; CDR3aa: CASSPRRVGVEDGYTF; CDR3nt: TGTGCCAGCAGCCCCCGACGTGTGGGGGTCGAGGATGGCTACACCTTC
v_gene: TRBV6-6; d_gene: NA; abundance: once; j_gene: TRBJ2-3; CDR3aa: CASSYGGGRTDTQYF; CDR3nt: TGTGCCAGCAGTTACGGGGGAGGCAGAACAGATACGCAGTATTTT
v_gene: TRBV5-6; d_gene: TRBD1; abundance: once; j_gene: TRBJ1-5; CDR3aa: CASSSGQGRLSNQPQHF; CDR3nt: TGTGCCAGCAGCTCGGGACAGGGGAGACTTAGCAATCAGCCCCAGCATTTT
v_gene: TRBV19; d_gene: NA; abundance: NA; j_gene: TRBJ2-2; CDR3aa: CASSIGRVTGELFF; CDR3nt: TGTGCCAGTAGTATAGGCAGAGTCACCGGGGAGCTGTTTTTT
v_gene: TRBV5-4; d_gene: TRBD2; abundance: NA; j_gene: TRBJ2-7; CDR3aa: CASSSGLGLGYEQYF; CDR3nt: TGTGCCAGCAGCTCCGGACTAGGGCTAGGGTACGAGCAGTACTTC
v_gene: TRBV4-3; d_gene: TRBD2; abundance: NA; j_gene: TRBJ2-1; CDR3aa: CASSQDRGVTHNEQFF; CDR3nt: TGCGCCAGCAGCCAAGATCGGGGGGTTACCCACAATGAGCAGTTCTTC
v_gene: TRBV11-2; d_gene: TRBD2; abundance: NA; j_gene: TRBJ2-5; CDR3aa: CASRKAGGRETQYF; CDR3nt: TGTGCCAGCCGGAAAGCGGGAGGGCGGGAGACCCAGTACTTC
v_gene: TRBV4-3; d_gene: NA; abundance: NA; j_gene: TRBJ1-1; CDR3aa: CASSQGTGPREAFF; CDR3nt: TGCGCCAGCAGCCAAGGGACCGGGCCCCGGGAAGCTTTCTTT
v_gene: TRBV4-3; d_gene: TRBD1; abundance: NA; j_gene: TRBJ2-7; CDR3aa: CASSPLPGQGYEQYF; CDR3nt: TGCGCCAGCAGCCCCCTGCCGGGACAGGGCTACGAGCAGTACTTC
v_gene: TRBV11-2; d_gene: NA; abundance: NA; j_gene: TRBJ2-7; CDR3aa: CASSLDLPASSYEQYF; CDR3nt: TGTGCCAGCAGCTTAGATCTGCCGGCCAGCTCCTACGAGCAGTACTTC
v_gene: TRBV7-8; d_gene: NA; abundance: few; j_gene: TRBJ1-1; CDR3aa: CASSLDENTEAFF; CDR3nt: TGTGCCAGCAGCTTAGATGAGAACACTGAAGCTTTCTTT
v_gene: TRBV4-1; d_gene: TRBD1; abundance: NA; j_gene: TRBJ2-5; CDR3aa: CASSPIGTGGSETQYF; CDR3nt: TGCGCCAGCAGCCCAATAGGGACAGGGGGTTCAGAGACCCAGTACTTC
v_gene: TRBV4-3; d_gene: TRBD1; abundance: NA; j_gene: TRBJ2-2; CDR3aa: CASSPGQGSTGELFF; CDR3nt: TGCGCCAGCAGCCCCGGACAGGGTAGCACCGGGGAGCTGTTTTTT
v_gene: TRBV5-6; d_gene: NA; abundance: NA; j_gene: TRBJ2-4; CDR3aa: CASSFGQTRLAKNIQYF; CDR3nt: TGTGCCAGCAGCTTCGGACAGACAAGACTAGCCAAAAACATTCAGTACTTC
v_gene: TRBV11-3; d_gene: TRBD2; abundance: NA; j_gene: TRBJ2-1; CDR3aa: CASSLDRLAGAGNEQFF; CDR3nt: TGTGCCAGCAGCTTAGATCGGCTAGCGGGAGCGGGTAATGAGCAGTTCTTC
v_gene: TRBV10-1; d_gene: NA; abundance: large; j_gene: TRBJ2-3; CDR3aa: CASIADTQYF; CDR3nt: TGCGCCAGCATTGCGGATACGCAGTATTTT
v_gene: TRBV7-2; d_gene: NA; abundance: NA; j_gene: TRBJ2-1; CDR3aa: CASSLEGRFFDEQFF; CDR3nt: TGTGCCAGCAGCTTAGAGGGACGTTTTTTTGATGAGCAGTTCTTC
v_gene: TRBV9; d_gene: NA; abundance: NA; j_gene: TRBJ2-7; CDR3aa: CASSVGSDGPYEQYF; CDR3nt: TGTGCCAGCAGCGTAGGCTCGGACGGGCCCTACGAGCAGTACTTC
v_gene: TRBV29-1; d_gene: NA; abundance: NA; j_gene: TRBJ1-4; CDR3aa: CSVEGINEKLFF; CDR3nt: TGCAGCGTTGAAGGGATAAATGAAAAACTGTTTTTT
v_gene: TRBV5-7; d_gene: NA; abundance: NA; j_gene: TRBJ1-5; CDR3aa: CASSLANSNQPQHF; CDR3nt: TGTGCCAGCAGCTTAGCCAATAGCAATCAGCCCCAGCATTTT
v_gene: TRBV30; d_gene: NA; abundance: NA; j_gene: TRBJ1-1; CDR3aa: CAWTTGYNTEAFF; CDR3nt: TGTGCCTGGACGACGGGATATAACACTGAAGCTTTCTTT
v_gene: TRBV6-1; d_gene: NA; abundance: NA; j_gene: TRBJ1-5; CDR3aa: CASSEVSGQPQHF; CDR3nt: TGTGCCAGCAGTGAAGTTAGCGGGCAGCCCCAGCATTTT
v_gene: TRBV11-2; d_gene: TRBD2; abundance: NA; j_gene: TRBJ2-7; CDR3aa: CASSEGGIGEQYF; CDR3nt: TGTGCCAGCAGCGAGGGAGGGATAGGCGAGCAGTACTTC